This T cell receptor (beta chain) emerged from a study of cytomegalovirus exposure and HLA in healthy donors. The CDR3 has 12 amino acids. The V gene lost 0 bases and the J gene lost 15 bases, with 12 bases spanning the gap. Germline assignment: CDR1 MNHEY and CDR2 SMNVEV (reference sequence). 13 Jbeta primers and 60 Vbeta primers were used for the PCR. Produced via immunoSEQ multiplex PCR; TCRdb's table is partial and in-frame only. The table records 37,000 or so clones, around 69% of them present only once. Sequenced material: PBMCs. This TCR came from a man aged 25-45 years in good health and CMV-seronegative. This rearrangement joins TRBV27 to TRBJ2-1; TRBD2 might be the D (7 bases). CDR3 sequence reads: CASSLSAGASFF. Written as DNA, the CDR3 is TGTGCCAGCAGTTTATCGGCGGGGGCCTCGTTCTTC.